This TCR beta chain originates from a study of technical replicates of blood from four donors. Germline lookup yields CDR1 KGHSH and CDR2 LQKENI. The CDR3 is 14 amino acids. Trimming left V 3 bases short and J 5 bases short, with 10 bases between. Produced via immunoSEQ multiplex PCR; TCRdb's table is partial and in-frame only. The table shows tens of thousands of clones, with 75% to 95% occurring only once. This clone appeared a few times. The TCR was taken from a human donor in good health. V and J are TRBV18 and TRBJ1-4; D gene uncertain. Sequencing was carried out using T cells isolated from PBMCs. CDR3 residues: CASSPLEENEKLFF. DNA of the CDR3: TGTGCCAGCTCACCTTTGGAGGAGAATGAAAAACTGTTTTTT.